The present TCR beta chain was sequenced within a study of T cell repertoires in cytomegalovirus infection (dated by TCRdb to between 2018 and 2021). At the level of the whole study: Recently identified HLA-C-restricted CMV epitopes, whose presentation resists viral immunomodulation, were targeted by peptide stimulations together with well-studied HLA-B-restricted epitopes. Donor HLA type was relevant to the analysis, because carriage of CMV infection together with the matching HLA type was indicated by public TCR beta signatures.

Instrument on record: Illumina HiSeq 1500. The raw public reads went through TCRdb reprocessing: fastp at Q25, MiXCR clone calling, in-frame beta chains kept. For every CDR3 protein sequence, its rows merge into one entry that carries the most common genes and DNA. The sample profile shows roughly 860,000 distinct CDR3 sequences; approximately 30% of them were found once. Over 10% of the sample is held by the ten biggest clonotypes. CDR1 and CDR2 (MNHNS, SASEGT) derive from the germline V gene. The trim is 1 base for V and 0 bases for J, with a gap of 10 bases between the germline ends. From its cysteine to its phenylalanine, the CDR3 spans 16 amino acids. Solely the CDR3 DNA is kept, with 48 bases framed from the first base. There are many counts of this clonotype. The target of this receptor is not known. No per-base quality is available; no much larger clone lies one base away. Findings and caveats that apply to the study as a whole: In the ex vivo response, HLA-C-restricted CMV-specific TCR beta clonotypes were dominant, and in two of eight donors the single most frequent clonotype came from this HLA-C-restricted group. Cumulative frequency of public TCR beta family members discriminated carriers of CMV infection plus the relevant HLA type in this cohort and an independent 352-donor cohort.

Per the publication, the treatment or condition label means: in vitro stimulation with specific CMV peptide epitopes to enrich CMV-specific T cells. This sample comprised cultured CD8+ T cells from PBMCs, obtained from culture after CMV antigen stimulation. The receptor was derived from a human donor in good health (CMV status not recorded). Some clones in this sample may be carry-over from other donors' samples. The sequence is built from TRBV6-1 and TRBJ2-1; no D gene is confidently identified. The nucleotide sequence is given as TGTGCCAGCAGTGAAGGCCAGCTAAGCTCCTACAATGAGCAGTTCTTC. The resulting protein is CASSEGQLSSYNEQFF.